This T cell receptor beta chain was observed in a study of cytomegalovirus exposure and HLA in healthy donors. A multiplex PCR was run with 60 Vbeta primers and 13 Jbeta primers. Using immunoSEQ multiplex PCR, the repertoire was profiled, and TCRdb retains in-frame clones only, with some absent. The top ten hold 1.7% of the sample, which has about 200,000 clones, roughly 80% seen once. Findings and limits, study-wide: Common viral pathogens seemed, in a later analysis, to connect with several of the most significant clusters. Across donors, sequencing depth was assumed by presence/absence analyses to be roughly uniform.

As regards this clone: The target antigen is unknown.

Sequencing was performed on PBMCs. This sequence was found in a woman aged 18-29 years in good health and CMV-seronegative.

This CDR3 reads CASSGRLAGVYEQYF. The CDR3 bases are TGTGCCAGCTCAGGGCGACTAGCGGGAGTCTACGAGCAGTACTTC. The chain employs TRBV18 and TRBJ2-7, with 12 nucleotides matching TRBD2. The CDR3 totals 15 residues. Trimming took 5 bases from V and 3 from J; bases not matched to a gene: 5. Germline CDR1 reads KGHSH; CDR2 reads LQKENI.